This TCR beta chain was observed in a study of a mutant IDH1 vaccine in newly diagnosed glioma. Across the study: Earlier therapy was either radiotherapy, temozolomide, or both, and most got both.

This sample's time point: week 5, during vaccination. Each dose delivered 300 ug of mutant IDH1 20-mer peptide subcutaneously with imiquimod. Points on this clone: Its target is unknown.

Using immunoSEQ multiplex PCR, the repertoire was profiled, and TCRdb retains in-frame clones only, with some absent. The table includes roughly 50,000 clones, about 80% detected once. From germline, CDR1 is SQVTM and CDR2 ANQGSEA. The length of the CDR3 is 12 residues. The V end lost 7 bases, the J end lost 0 bases, and 9 bases lay between the germline ends. Source: PBMCs, taken from a glioma patient whose treatment included an IDH1 peptide vaccine. The receptor comes from a woman aged 18-29 years with glioma. Some clones in this sample may be carry-over from other donors' samples. The chain links TRBV29-1 to TRBJ2-5, with D perhaps TRBD1 or TRBD2 (6 bases each). CDR3 bases: TGCAGCGGGGGGGACAACCAAGAGACCCAGTACTTC. Its protein is CSGGDNQETQYF.